Included here is one T cell receptor beta chain sequence, with context. This sample was included in a study of blood T cell repertoires in COVID-19. V was trimmed by 8 bases and J by 5 bases, leaving 18 bases between them. The V gene's germline CDR1 is MNHEY and CDR2 SVGAGI. The CDR3 runs to 14 residues. As originally analysed: The authors estimated nucleated cell counts from reference gene primer amplification. The protocol was immunoSEQ multiplex PCR, while the TCRdb copy is restricted to in-frame clones and leaves out a portion. Clone size and the V and J calls come from that table; the DNA yielded D and trimming. This sample has some 170,000 clones, with about 90% found just once.

This receptor was identified in a human donor with acute COVID-19. The donor label of this sample is uncertain. The chain joins TRBV6-5 to TRBJ1-2; D possibly corresponds to TRBD1 (5 bases). Sequencing input: PBMCs or T cells enriched from blood (not recorded which). The CDR3 loop is CASCSPRVSYGYTF. The CDR3 bases are TGTGCCAGCTGTTCCCCCAGGGTTTCATATGGCTACACCTTC.